This TCR beta chain stems from a study of blood T cell repertoires in COVID-19. On the study more broadly: Acute-phase and convalescent COVID-19 samples originated in the United States, Italy and Spain. PBMCs, B-cell-depleted T cells, or T cells were the source of the cDNA or gDNA that made up the material.

Germline V gives CDR1 MNHEY, CDR2 SVGAGI. V lost 10 bases, J lost 4 bases, and 13 bases stayed unmatched. This CDR3 has 15 amino acids. Study processing details: Amplified reference gene primers provided the basis for estimating nucleated cell counts. TCRdb keeps only in-frame clones here, not all; method: immunoSEQ multiplex PCR. That table gives V, J and clone size, and the DNA gave D and trimming. The sample includes more than 95,000 clones, approximately 89% of them seen just once. This receptor was identified in an elderly woman in a cohort sampled during active COVID-19. Sequenced input: peripheral blood. This chain joins TRBV6-5 and TRBJ2-7; 10 positions match TRBD1. The DNA for the CDR3 is TGTGCCACCGAACAACCGGGACAGGGGCTGTACGAGCAGTACTTC. This encodes CATEQPGQGLYEQYF.